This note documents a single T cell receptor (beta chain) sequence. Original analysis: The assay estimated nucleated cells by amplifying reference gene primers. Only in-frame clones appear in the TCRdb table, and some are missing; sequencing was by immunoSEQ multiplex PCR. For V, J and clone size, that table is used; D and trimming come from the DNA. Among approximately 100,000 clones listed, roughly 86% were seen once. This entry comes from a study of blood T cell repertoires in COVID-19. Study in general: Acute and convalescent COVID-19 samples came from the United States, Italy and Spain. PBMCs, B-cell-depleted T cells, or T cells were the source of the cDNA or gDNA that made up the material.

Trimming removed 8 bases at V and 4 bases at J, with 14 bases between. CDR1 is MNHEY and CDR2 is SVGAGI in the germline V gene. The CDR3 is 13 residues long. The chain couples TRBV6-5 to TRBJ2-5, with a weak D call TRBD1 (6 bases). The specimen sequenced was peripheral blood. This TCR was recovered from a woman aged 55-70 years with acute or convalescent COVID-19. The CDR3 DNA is TGTGCCAGCCCCGGAAAGACAGGAGAGACCCAGTACTTC. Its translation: CASPGKTGETQYF.